These 30 T cell receptor beta chains came from one sample sequenced in a study of T cells expressing NK-cell markers (dated by TCRdb to the early 2020s). Library preparation was by 5' RACE. Sequenced using an Illumina HiSeq 2000. The reads, reprocessed by TCRdb, yield one row per CDR3 protein sequence and no DNA. The sample table records more than 400,000 distinct CDR3 sequences. About 7.1% of the sample goes to the ten largest clones. Sequencing was carried out using blood T cells: a sorted CD56 or NKG2C T cell subset, CD4+ or CD8+ T cells, or bulk PBMC T cells (not recorded which). The receptors were gathered from a woman between 18 and 69 years old in good health.

V and J are TRBV5-1 and TRBJ2-5. CDR3 size: 13 residues. Looked up from germline, CDR1 is SGHRS and CDR2 is YFSETQ. The CDR3 protein is CASSITVQETQYF.

The V and J genes are TRBV18 and TRBJ2-7. The CDR3 runs to 14 residues. Per germline, CDR1 KGHSH and CDR2 LQKENI. This CDR3 is CASSPERSSYEQYF.

V usage is TRBV5-1 and J usage is TRBJ1-2; TCRdb reports TRBD1, a call that lacks DNA to check it against. Germline-derived CDR1 and CDR2 are SGHRS and YFSETQ. The length of the CDR3 is 15 residues. This CDR3 reads CASWGDGTYNYGYTF.

The rearrangement links TRBV9 to TRBJ1-6; the TCRdb D gene call, TRBD1, has no DNA to confirm it. CDR1 and CDR2 from the germline V gene are SGDLS and YYNGEE. CDR3 length: 15 amino acids. This CDR3 is CASSVGQGGSSPLHF.

This chain connects TRBV3-1 to TRBJ2-3. The CDR3 has 16 residues. Germline V gene lookup returns CDR1 LGHDT and CDR2 YNNKEL (reference sequence). CDR3 region: CASSQGIIGSTDTQYF.

The chain couples TRBV9 to TRBJ2-7. Per the germline V gene, CDR1 is SGDLS and CDR2 is YYNGEE. This CDR3 region has 14 residues. The CDR3 sequence is CASSVVPSSYEQYF.

The chain joins TRBV28 to TRBJ2-7; the D call of TRBD1 rests on TCRdb alone, since no DNA is present to check it. Germline V gene data show CDR1 as MDHEN and CDR2 as SYDVKM. This CDR3 has 17 amino acids. This CDR3 reads CASRPYVGDAELYEQYF.

The chain has TRBV20-1 and TRBJ1-4. CDR3 size: 14 residues. Looked up from germline, CDR1 is DFQATT and CDR2 is SNEGSKA (reference sequence). The CDR3 protein is CSASLNKGSEKLFF.

V and J are TRBV20-1 and TRBJ2-2; the D call of TRBD2 rests on TCRdb alone, since no DNA is present to check it. The germline V gene encodes CDR1 DFQATT and CDR2 SNEGSKA (reference sequence). The CDR3 runs to 18 residues. CDR3 sequence: CSARGLVYGTTNTGELFF.

The gene calls are TRBV20-1 and TRBJ2-6. Per germline, CDR1 DFQATT and CDR2 SNEGSKA (reference sequence). The CDR3 spans 17 residues. This CDR3 is CSAREVGYSSGANVLTF.

The rearrangement joins TRBV19 to TRBJ1-1. CDR3 size: 14 residues. The germline V gene has CDR1 LNHDA and CDR2 SQIVND (reference sequence). The CDR3 region is CASSIARWDTEAFF.

The V call is TRBV3-1, the J call TRBJ2-1. The CDR3 sequence is 13 residues long. Germline CDR1 is LGHDT and CDR2 is YNNKEL (reference sequence). The CDR3 is CASRPHPGNEQFF.

The V gene is TRBV5-1, the J gene TRBJ2-1; TCRdb outputs TRBD1, but without DNA this stays unchecked. The CDR3 loop spans 15 amino acids. Looked up from germline, CDR1 is SGHRS and CDR2 is YFSETQ. The CDR3 loop is CASSWGTGDYNEQFF. The full variable domain, with the rest looked up from reference TRBV5-1 and TRBJ2-1, is KAGVTQTPRYLIKTRGQQVTLSCSPISGHRSVSWYQQTPGQGLQFLFEYFSETQRNKGNFPGRFSGRQFSNSRSEMNVSTLELGDSALYLCASSWGTGDYNEQFFGPGTRLTVL.

This chain uses TRBV3-1 with TRBJ2-7; TCRdb indicates TRBD1, and absent DNA this call remains unverified. The CDR3 spans 12 residues. Germline V gives CDR1 LGHDT, CDR2 YNNKEL (reference sequence). The chain's CDR3 is CASSRATGEQYF.

CDR3 amino acids: CASSLGGGRSYEQYF. The chain combines TRBV27 with TRBJ2-7; TCRdb's D call, TRBD1, is unchecked because there is no DNA. The CDR3 is 15 residues long. CDR1 and CDR2 from the germline V gene are MNHEY and SMNVEV (reference sequence).

The gene calls are TRBV6-1 and TRBJ2-3; TCRdb's assignment of TRBD2 cannot be checked, as there is no DNA. This CDR3 is 17 amino acids long. Germline CDR1 MNHNS, CDR2 SASEGT. The CDR3 protein is CASSPGLAASSTDTQYF.

The chain recombines TRBV5-1 with TRBJ2-7; TCRdb names TRBD1, which stays unverified in the absence of DNA. The CDR3 extends over 15 amino acids. The V gene's germline CDR1 is SGHRS and CDR2 YFSETQ. The CDR3 protein is CASSPGQGRSYEQYF.

The V and J genes are TRBV7-6 and TRBJ2-3; TCRdb selects TRBD1, and the lack of DNA leaves this call unchecked. The CDR3 covers 16 residues. In germline, CDR1 is SGHVS, CDR2 FNYEAQ. CDR3 in amino acids: CASSFNRPGAVDTQYF.

The chain combines TRBV5-4 with TRBJ2-1; the TRBD2 assignment by TCRdb is unverifiable without DNA. This CDR3 comprises 14 residues. CDR1 and CDR2 from the germline V gene are SGHNT and YYREEE (reference sequence). The CDR3 spells CASSSAGGPREQFF. The variable domain in full, with the rest retrieved from reference TRBV5-4 and TRBJ2-1, is ETGVTQSPTHLIKTRGQQVTLRCSSQSGHNTVSWYQQALGQGPQFIFQYYREEENGRGNFPPRFSGLQFPNYSSELNVNALELDDSALYLCASSSAGGPREQFFGPGTRLTVL.

CDR3 region: CASSYSFSHLRYF. The chain joins TRBV6-2 or TRBV6-3 to TRBJ2-7. The germline V gene encodes CDR1 MNHEY and CDR2 SVGEGT. This CDR3 region has 13 residues.

CDR3 protein: CASSYSRVGNQPQHF. The chain links TRBV6-5 to TRBJ1-5; absent DNA, TCRdb's TRBD1 call cannot be checked. The CDR3 sequence is 15 residues long. Germline V lookup: CDR1 MNHEY, CDR2 SVGAGI.

The chain recombines TRBV9 with TRBJ2-1. Germline loops: CDR1 SGDLS, CDR2 YYNGEE. This CDR3 is built from 15 residues. The CDR3 spells CASSVASRSYNEQFF.

The chain joins TRBV2 to TRBJ2-1. The germline V gene encodes CDR1 SNHLY and CDR2 FYNNEI. The CDR3 runs to 11 residues. CDR3 amino acids: CASSEPAPQFF.

This chain connects TRBV11-2 to TRBJ1-3. The CDR3 length is 15 residues. Per the germline V gene, CDR1 is SGHAT and CDR2 is FQNNGV. CDR3 protein: CASSFTEVSGNTIYF. Together with reference TRBV11-2 and TRBJ1-3, the CDR3 gives the full variable domain: EAGVAQSPRYKIIEKRQSVAFWCNPISGHATLYWYQQILGQGPKLLIQFQNNGVVDDSQLPKDRFSAERLKGVDSTLKIQPAKLEDSAVYLCASSFTEVSGNTIYFGEGSWLTVV.

The chain links TRBV5-4 to TRBJ2-2; TCRdb indicates TRBD2, and absent DNA this call remains unverified. This CDR3 is 15 amino acids long. In germline, CDR1 is SGHNT, CDR2 YYREEE (reference sequence). The CDR3 reads CASRWTSGSSGELFF.

V and J are TRBV11-2 and TRBJ1-4. Germline V lookup: CDR1 SGHAT, CDR2 FQNNGV. CDR3 length equals 14 residues. The chain's CDR3 is CASSLEGKYEKLFF.

V usage is TRBV29-1 and J usage is TRBJ1-1; with no DNA, the TCRdb D assignment of TRBD1 cannot be verified. This CDR3 is 15 amino acids long. Per the germline V gene, CDR1 is SQVTM and CDR2 is ANQGSEA. Here the CDR3 reads CSVDTPGQGATEAFF.

The V call is TRBV5-5, the J call TRBJ2-3. The CDR3 totals 15 residues. Germline loops: CDR1 SGHKS, CDR2 YYEKEE (reference sequence). The CDR3 reads CASSLVPKPTDTQYF.

The J gene is TRBJ1-1, the V gene TRBV7-6. Germline V gene lookup returns CDR1 SGHVS and CDR2 FNYEAQ. The CDR3 has 15 residues. The CDR3 here is CASSLAAAMNTEAFF.

V and J are TRBV6-5 and TRBJ1-2; TCRdb proposes TRBD1, but this gene call is untestable without DNA. The CDR3 length is 14 residues. Germline-derived CDR1 and CDR2 are MNHEY and SVGAGI. The CDR3 reads CASSSNGAGYGYTF.